The rows below give T cell receptor beta chains drawn from one sample of a study of chemoradiotherapy in HPV16-positive cancers. Assay: immunoSEQ multiplex PCR; the TCRdb copy retains only in-frame clones and omits some. This sample has 15,000 to 20,000 clones, with more than 90% found just once. The source material was blood, sampled from a patient who underwent chemoradiotherapy. These receptors were obtained from a human donor with HPV-associated anogenital cancer. Both conserved end residues are part of each CDR3. Each record gives: V gene, CDR3 length, J gene, clone size, D gene, CDR3 protein, CDR3 DNA. D genes are given only for firm matches. Clone size, where shown, is once, few, many, or a class for clones that have expanded.

v_call: TRBV11-2; cdr3_length: 16; j_call: TRBJ2-3; clone_size: -; d_call: TRBD2; cdr3_aa: CASSPRLAGGTDTQYF; cdr3_nt: TGTGCCAGCAGCCCCAGACTAGCGGGGGGCACAGATACGCAGTATTTT
v_call: TRBV14; cdr3_length: 15; j_call: TRBJ1-2; clone_size: -; d_call: -; cdr3_aa: CASSQDWGQDYGYTF; cdr3_nt: TGTGCCAGCAGCCAAGATTGGGGGCAGGATTATGGCTACACCTTC
v_call: TRBV7-8; cdr3_length: 17; j_call: TRBJ2-2; clone_size: -; d_call: -; cdr3_aa: CASSLFVEQINTGELFF; cdr3_nt: TGTGCCAGCAGCTTATTCGTCGAACAGATAAACACCGGGGAGCTGTTTTTT
v_call: TRBV9; cdr3_length: 17; j_call: TRBJ2-2; clone_size: -; d_call: TRBD1; cdr3_aa: CASSVGGQGPITGELFF; cdr3_nt: TGTGCCAGCAGCGTAGGCGGACAGGGGCCTATAACCGGGGAGCTGTTTTTT
v_call: TRBV6-1; cdr3_length: 14; j_call: TRBJ1-1; clone_size: -; d_call: -; cdr3_aa: CASSPRAGFTEAFF; cdr3_nt: TGTGCCAGCAGCCCTAGGGCAGGGTTCACTGAAGCTTTCTTT
v_call: TRBV9; cdr3_length: 12; j_call: TRBJ2-7; clone_size: -; d_call: -; cdr3_aa: CASSATGIEQYF; cdr3_nt: TGTGCCAGCAGCGCCACAGGGATCGAGCAGTACTTC
v_call: TRBV10-3; cdr3_length: 13; j_call: TRBJ1-1; clone_size: -; d_call: TRBD1; cdr3_aa: CAISGTGGTEAFF; cdr3_nt: TGTGCCATCAGTGGGACAGGGGGCACTGAAGCTTTCTTT
v_call: TRBV30; cdr3_length: 15; j_call: TRBJ1-5; clone_size: -; d_call: -; cdr3_aa: CAWSDPRDLGQPQHF; cdr3_nt: TGTGCCTGGAGCGACCCCCGGGATTTGGGTCAGCCCCAGCATTTT
v_call: TRBV19; cdr3_length: 15; j_call: TRBJ1-5; clone_size: -; d_call: -; cdr3_aa: CASSSGGSSNQPQHF; cdr3_nt: TGTGCCAGTAGTAGCGGGGGGTCCAGCAATCAGCCCCAGCATTTT
v_call: TRBV13; cdr3_length: 13; j_call: TRBJ2-3; clone_size: -; d_call: -; cdr3_aa: CASSSRGTDTQYF; cdr3_nt: TGTGCCAGCAGCTCCCGGGGCACAGATACGCAGTATTTT
v_call: TRBV19; cdr3_length: 12; j_call: TRBJ1-2; clone_size: -; d_call: -; cdr3_aa: CASSAIGGGYTF; cdr3_nt: TGTGCCAGTAGTGCCATAGGAGGCGGCTACACCTTC
v_call: TRBV19; cdr3_length: 13; j_call: TRBJ1-2; clone_size: -; d_call: -; cdr3_aa: CASRGHTNYGYTF; cdr3_nt: TGTGCCAGTAGGGGACACACTAACTATGGCTACACCTTC
v_call: TRBV15; cdr3_length: 19; j_call: TRBJ1-1; clone_size: -; d_call: -; cdr3_aa: CATSSAGDWGTYGNTEAFF; cdr3_nt: TGTGCCACCAGCAGCGCAGGGGACTGGGGGACTTATGGGAACACTGAAGCTTTCTTT
v_call: TRBV5-1; cdr3_length: 15; j_call: TRBJ2-5; clone_size: -; d_call: -; cdr3_aa: CARTCGTYPQETQYF; cdr3_nt: TGCGCCAGGACTTGCGGGACTTACCCACAAGAGACCCAGTACTTC
v_call: TRBV7-9; cdr3_length: 13; j_call: TRBJ1-1; clone_size: -; d_call: TRBD1; cdr3_aa: CASSPTGNAEAFF; cdr3_nt: TGTGCCAGCAGCCCGACAGGGAATGCTGAAGCTTTCTTT
v_call: TRBV11-2; cdr3_length: 14; j_call: TRBJ1-4; clone_size: -; d_call: -; cdr3_aa: CASSGIGVNEKLFF; cdr3_nt: TGTGCCAGCAGCGGAATTGGGGTTAATGAAAAACTGTTTTTT
v_call: TRBV2; cdr3_length: 12; j_call: TRBJ1-2; clone_size: -; d_call: -; cdr3_aa: CASRARFYGYTF; cdr3_nt: TGTGCCAGCAGGGCCAGATTTTATGGCTACACCTTC
v_call: TRBV10-3; cdr3_length: 14; j_call: TRBJ2-3; clone_size: -; d_call: -; cdr3_aa: CATWVQGGTDTQYF; cdr3_nt: TGTGCCACCTGGGTACAGGGAGGCACAGATACGCAGTATTTT
v_call: TRBV30; cdr3_length: 14; j_call: TRBJ1-3; clone_size: -; d_call: -; cdr3_aa: CAWSAGGPGNTIYF; cdr3_nt: TGTGCCTGGAGTGCCGGTGGGCCTGGAAACACCATATATTTT
v_call: TRBV29-1; cdr3_length: 14; j_call: TRBJ2-1; clone_size: once; d_call: TRBD1; cdr3_aa: CSVPGTVVLNEQFF; cdr3_nt: TGCAGCGTCCCCGGGACAGTAGTACTCAATGAGCAGTTCTTC
v_call: TRBV27; cdr3_length: 17; j_call: TRBJ2-7; clone_size: -; d_call: TRBD1; cdr3_aa: CASRLRTQGFSNYEQYF; cdr3_nt: TGTGCCAGCAGACTAAGGACACAGGGGTTTTCGAACTACGAGCAGTACTTC
v_call: TRBV9; cdr3_length: 14; j_call: TRBJ2-3; clone_size: -; d_call: -; cdr3_aa: CASSVRSGGDTQYF; cdr3_nt: TGTGCCAGCAGCGTGAGAAGTGGGGGGGATACGCAGTATTTT
v_call: TRBV6-5; cdr3_length: 15; j_call: TRBJ1-6; clone_size: -; d_call: TRBD1; cdr3_aa: CASSYSGQGNSPLHF; cdr3_nt: TGTGCCAGCAGTTACTCGGGACAGGGAAATTCACCCCTCCACTTT
v_call: TRBV6-6; cdr3_length: 13; j_call: TRBJ2-2; clone_size: -; d_call: -; cdr3_aa: CASSYGPTGELFF; cdr3_nt: TGTGCCAGCAGTTACGGGCCGACCGGGGAGCTGTTTTTT
v_call: TRBV7-8; cdr3_length: 16; j_call: TRBJ1-6; clone_size: -; d_call: -; cdr3_aa: CASSLASQGLNSPLHF; cdr3_nt: TGTGCCAGCAGCTTAGCGTCGCAGGGCCTTAATTCACCCCTCCACTTT
v_call: TRBV5-6; cdr3_length: 13; j_call: TRBJ2-2; clone_size: -; d_call: TRBD1; cdr3_aa: CASSSETGWELFF; cdr3_nt: TGTGCCAGCAGCTCGGAGACAGGGTGGGAGCTGTTTTTT